The 9 T cell receptor beta chains presented below share a single source sample, sequenced in a study of blood T cells in healthy people across ages. Together with a sample-barcoded 5' primer, a J-beta primer mix was included in a second PCR lasting roughly 6 to 12 cycles. In TCRdb, the 5' RACE reads were re-called with MiXCR into one record per CDR3 protein. The repertoire holds about 1.7 million distinct CDR3 sequences, with about 28% as singletons. The sequencing sample was made of blood. These receptors were collected from a woman aged 25 to 39 in good health.

In this sample, this clonotype turned up many times. This rearrangement joins TRBV5-1 to TRBJ2-3; D is unclear. This CDR3 has 10 residues. Germline lookup yields CDR1 SGHRS and CDR2 YFSETQ. The CDR3 spells CALPEDTQYF. Here the CDR3 DNA reads TGCGCTCTGCCCGAAGATACGCAGTATTTT.

This clonotype was observed many times. The gene calls are TRBV28 and TRBJ2-7, with no clear D. Germline CDR1 and CDR2: MDHEN and SYDVKM. There are 15 residues in the CDR3. Between the trimmed V and J ends, which lost 6 bases and 2 bases, there was a span of 17 bases. CDR3 bases: TGTGCCAGCAGGCCCCGGCCGACTGGCGCCTACGAGCAGTACTTC. Its protein product is CASRPRPTGAYEQYF.

The chain couples TRBV6-5 to TRBJ1-4, with D possibly matching TRBD1 (6 bases). This CDR3 is 14 amino acids long. V lost 7 bases, J lost 8 bases, and 17 bases lay in between. CDR1 and CDR2 (germline): MNHEY, SVGAGI. The CDR3 DNA reads TGTGCCAGCACTTCCCAGGGGCGCTTCGAAAAACTGTTTTTT. It encodes CASTSQGRFEKLFF.

Ten or more counts support this clonotype. The J gene is TRBJ2-7, the V gene TRBV7-9; the match to TRBD1 covers 7 bases. Germline-derived CDR1 and CDR2 are SEHNR and FQNEAQ (reference sequence). The CDR3 length is 14 residues. With V trimmed by 7 bases and J by 1 base, 7 bases remained unmatched. The chain's CDR3 is CASTAGTASYEQYF. The CDR3 DNA reads TGTGCCAGCACGGCCGGGACAGCATCCTACGAGCAGTACTTC. Filled out from reference TRBV7-9 and TRBJ2-7, the complete variable domain reads DTGVSQNPRHKITKRGQNVTFRCDPISEHNRLYWYRQTLGQGPEFLTYFQNEAQLEKSRLLSDRFSAERPKGSFSTLEIQRTEQGDSAMYLCASTAGTASYEQYFGPGTRLTVT.

The V call is TRBV6-2 or TRBV6-3, the J call TRBJ2-4, with D tentatively TRBD1 (6 bases). V gave up 2 bases and J gave up 7 bases, with 12 bases separating them. There are 14 residues in the CDR3. The germline CDR1 and CDR2 sequences are MNHEY and SVGEGT. The CDR3 DNA reads as TGTGCCAGCAGTTACCTGGTGGGGGCGAACATTCAGTACTTC. Amino acid sequence: CASSYLVGANIQYF.

The chain couples TRBV21-1 to TRBJ2-3; TRBD1, the D gene given by the table, was not confirmed from the DNA. TRBV21-1 is tagged as a pseudogene. The CDR3 is made up of 14 amino acids. CDR3 sequence (DNA): TGTGCCAGCCCAGGGCAGAACAGCACAGATACGCAGTATTTT. It codes for CASPGQNSTDTQYF.

This clonotype was seen only a few times. The junction departs from germline at one end; a sequencing error may be responsible. This chain connects TRBV7-9 to TRBJ2-2; D is possibly TRBD1 (5 bases). Germline V gene data show CDR1 as SEHNR and CDR2 as FQNEAQ (reference sequence). The CDR3 length is 15 residues. CDR3 sequence reads: CASSLGQPKTGELFF. CDR3 bases: TGTGCCAGCAGCTTGGGGCAGCCGAAGACCGGGGAGCTGTTTTTT.

The chain recombines TRBV14 with TRBJ1-4, with 7 nucleotides matching TRBD1. Unmatched junction bases numbered 14, after V lost 3 bases and J lost 4 bases. The CDR3 sequence is 18 residues long. Germline-derived CDR1 and CDR2 are SGHDN and FVKESK. CDR3 nucleotide sequence: TGTGCCAGCAGCCAGACGGACAGGACGTTGCCGGGTAATGAAAAACTGTTTTTT. Translated: CASSQTDRTLPGNEKLFF.

This clonotype was observed a few times. V and J are TRBV29-1 and TRBJ1-5, with unresolved D. Germline CDR1 and CDR2: SQVTM and ANQGSEA. The CDR3 spans 15 residues. The ends were cut back, 4 bases at V and 4 bases at J, with 17 bases in the middle. The CDR3 coding sequence is TGCAGCGTTGTTACCGACGGGATCAGTAATCAGCCCCAGCATTTT. Translating it yields CSVVTDGISNQPQHF.